This TCR beta chain was found in a study of long-term antiretroviral therapy in people with HIV. This CDR3 has 15 amino acids. Per the germline V gene, CDR1 is ENHRY and CDR2 is SYGVKD. Trimming left V 3 bases short and J 8 bases short, with 17 bases between. An immunoSEQ assay, version v3.0, was performed at survey level. TCRdb's copy holds only in-frame clones and misses some; the assay was immunoSEQ multiplex PCR. The data hold about 16,000 clones, with about 85% observed a single time. Regarding this clone: The target antigen is unknown.

Regarding the study as a whole: Clones expanded before ART dominated the repertoire at all time points.

This receptor was identified in a woman aged 40 to 50 with HIV. This chain joins TRBV10-3 and TRBJ2-1, with a weak D call TRBD2 (6 bases). Sequenced here: unsorted PBMCs, sampled 0.5 years after starting antiretroviral therapy. The CDR3 DNA reads as TGTGCCATCAGTGATTGGGCGGGAACACGCGATGAGCAGTTCTTC. Its translation is CAISDWAGTRDEQFF.